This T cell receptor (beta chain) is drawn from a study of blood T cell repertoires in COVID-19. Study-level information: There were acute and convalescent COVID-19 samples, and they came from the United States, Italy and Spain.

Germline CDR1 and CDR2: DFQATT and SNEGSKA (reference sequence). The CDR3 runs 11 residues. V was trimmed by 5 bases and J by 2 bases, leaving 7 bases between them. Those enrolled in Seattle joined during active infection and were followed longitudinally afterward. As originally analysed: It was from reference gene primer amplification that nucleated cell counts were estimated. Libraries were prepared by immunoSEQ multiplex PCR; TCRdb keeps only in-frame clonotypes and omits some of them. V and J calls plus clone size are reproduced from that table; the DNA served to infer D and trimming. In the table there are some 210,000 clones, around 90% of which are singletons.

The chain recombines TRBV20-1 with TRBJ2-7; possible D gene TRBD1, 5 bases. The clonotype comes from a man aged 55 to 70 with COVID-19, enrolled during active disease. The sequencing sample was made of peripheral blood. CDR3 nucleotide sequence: TGCAGTGCTGCGACAGCCTACGAGCAGTACTTC. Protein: CSAATAYEQYF.